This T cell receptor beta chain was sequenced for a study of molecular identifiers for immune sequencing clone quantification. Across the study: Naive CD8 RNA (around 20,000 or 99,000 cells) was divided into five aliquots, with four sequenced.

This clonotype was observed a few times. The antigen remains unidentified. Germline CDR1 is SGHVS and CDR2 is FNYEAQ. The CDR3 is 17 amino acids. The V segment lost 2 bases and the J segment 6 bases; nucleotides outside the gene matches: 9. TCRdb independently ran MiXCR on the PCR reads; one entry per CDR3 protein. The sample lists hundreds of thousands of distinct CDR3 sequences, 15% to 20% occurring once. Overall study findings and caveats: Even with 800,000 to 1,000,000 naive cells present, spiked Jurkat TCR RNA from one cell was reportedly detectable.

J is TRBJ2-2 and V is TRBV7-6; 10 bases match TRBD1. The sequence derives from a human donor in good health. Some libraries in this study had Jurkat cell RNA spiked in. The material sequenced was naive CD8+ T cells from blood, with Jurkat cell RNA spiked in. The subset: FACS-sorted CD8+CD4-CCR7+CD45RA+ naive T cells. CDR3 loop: CASSLTPGQGPPGELFF. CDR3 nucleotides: TGTGCCAGCAGCTTAACCCCGGGACAGGGGCCCCCCGGGGAGCTGTTTTTT. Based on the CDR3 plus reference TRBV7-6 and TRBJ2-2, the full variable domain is GAGVSQSPRYKVTKRGQDVALRCDPISGHVSLYWYRQALGQGPEFLTYFNYEAQQDKSGLPNDRFSAERPEGSISTLTIQRTEQRDSAMYRCASSLTPGQGPPGELFFGEGSRLTVL.